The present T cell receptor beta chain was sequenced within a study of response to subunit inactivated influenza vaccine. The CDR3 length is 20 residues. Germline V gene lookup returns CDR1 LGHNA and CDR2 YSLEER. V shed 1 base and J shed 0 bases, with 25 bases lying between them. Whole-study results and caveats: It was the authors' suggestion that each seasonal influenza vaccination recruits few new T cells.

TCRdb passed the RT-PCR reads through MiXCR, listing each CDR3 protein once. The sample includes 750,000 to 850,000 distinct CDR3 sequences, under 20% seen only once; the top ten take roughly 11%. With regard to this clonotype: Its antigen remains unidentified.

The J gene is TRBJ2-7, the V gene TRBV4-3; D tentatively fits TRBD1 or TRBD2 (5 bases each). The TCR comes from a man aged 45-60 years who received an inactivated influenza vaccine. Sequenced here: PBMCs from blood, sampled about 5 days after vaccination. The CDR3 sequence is CASSQALSGRMRVGSYEQYF. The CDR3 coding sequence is TGCGCCAGCAGCCAAGCGTTGTCAGGGCGAATGAGGGTAGGCTCCTACGAGCAGTACTTC.